A selection of T cell receptor beta chains follows, all from one sample in a study of blood T cell repertoires in COVID-19. TCRdb keeps only in-frame clones here, not all; method: immunoSEQ multiplex PCR. Of 470,000 or so clones in the sample, roughly 90% were seen once. Source material: peripheral blood. The source of these receptors is a woman younger than 45 with acute or convalescent COVID-19. Each CDR3 is given with its conserved first and last residue. D genes are given only for firm matches. The size of a clone is reported for some rows only, either as once, few or many, or as a class for expanded clones.

CDR3 protein	CDR3 DNA	D gene	V gene	clone size	J gene
CASSILTTGRAGYTF	TGTGCCAGCAGTATTCTAACTACAGGGAGGGCCGGCTACACCTTC	.	TRBV3-1/TRBV3-2	.	TRBJ1-2
CASSTLVQTGEHYGYTF	TGTGCCAGCAGTACTCTAGTACAGACAGGGGAACACTATGGCTACACCTTC	TRBD1	TRBV28	.	TRBJ1-2
CASSSRGDSPLHF	TGTGCCAGCAGTTCAAGGGGCGATTCACCCCTCCACTTT	.	TRBV6-5	.	TRBJ1-6
CASSSRVTDTQYF	TGTGCCAGCAGCTCCAGGGTAACAGATACGCAGTATTTT	.	TRBV5-4	.	TRBJ2-3
CASKTRGGAGSNEQFF	TGTGCCAGCAAAACCCGGGGCGGGGCCGGGTCCAATGAGCAGTTCTTC	.	TRBV7-9	.	TRBJ2-1
CASSFGTELGTRNEKLFF	TGTGCCAGCAGTTTCGGGACAGAACTAGGCACTCGGAATGAAAAACTGTTTTTT	TRBD1	TRBV6-2/TRBV6-3	.	TRBJ1-4
CSVDRSGNTEAFF	TGCAGCGTTGACCGGAGCGGGAACACTGAAGCTTTCTTT	.	TRBV29-1	once	TRBJ1-1
CAWSGSTESPYNEQFF	TGTGCCTGGAGTGGAAGCACGGAGTCCCCATACAATGAGCAGTTCTTC	.	TRBV30	.	TRBJ2-1
CASSRSYARQGDTQYF	TGCGCCAGCAGTAGGTCCTATGCGCGGCAGGGAGATACGCAGTATTTT	.	TRBV5-1	.	TRBJ2-3
CASSRDRGEKLFF	TGTGCCAGCAGCCGGGACAGGGGCGAAAAACTGTTTTTT	TRBD1	TRBV6-5	.	TRBJ1-4
CASARGREKLFF	TGTGCTAGTGCCAGGGGGCGTGAAAAACTGTTTTTT	TRBD1	TRBV12-5	.	TRBJ1-4
CASSQSAGDSGGLGQFF	TGCGCCAGCAGCCAATCCGCGGGGGATAGCGGGGGTCTCGGGCAGTTCTTC	TRBD2	TRBV4-1	.	TRBJ2-1
CASSLTVTGELFF	TGTGCCAGCAGCCTGACAGTCACCGGGGAGCTGTTTTTT	.	TRBV7-7	.	TRBJ2-2
CAWSSNSNQPQHF	TGTGCCTGGAGTTCAAACAGTAATCAGCCCCAGCATTTT	.	TRBV30	.	TRBJ1-5
CAISESNVGLAGLEQFF	TGTGCCATCAGTGAGTCCAACGTGGGTCTAGCGGGGCTTGAGCAGTTCTTC	TRBD2	TRBV10-3	.	TRBJ2-1
CASSLNLGQGVSEAFF	TGTGCCAGCAGCTTAAATCTGGGACAGGGGGTTTCTGAAGCTTTCTTT	TRBD1	TRBV11-1	.	TRBJ1-1
CASSIRPGGREQYF	TGTGCCAGTAGTATACGACCAGGGGGCCGGGAGCAGTACTTC	TRBD1	TRBV19	.	TRBJ2-7
CASSLTSGGAKNIQYF	TGCGCCAGCAGCTTAACTAGCGGGGGGGCCAAAAACATTCAGTACTTC	TRBD2	TRBV5-1	.	TRBJ2-4
CASSYSTSGGTENNEQFF	TGTGCCAGCAGTTACTCGACTAGCGGGGGGACCGAGAATAATGAGCAGTTCTTC	TRBD2	TRBV6-2/TRBV6-3	.	TRBJ2-1
CASGLVGGRDEQYF	TGTGCTAGTGGTTTGGTAGGAGGGCGGGACGAGCAGTACTTC	.	TRBV12-5	.	TRBJ2-7
CSVEEQNGYTF	TGCAGCGTTGAGGAGCAGAATGGCTACACCTTC	.	TRBV29-1	.	TRBJ1-2
CATSDLQRRVADIQYF	TGTGCCACCAGTGATTTGCAGCGGAGGGTGGCGGACATTCAGTACTTC	.	TRBV24-1	once	TRBJ2-4
CASSVALSTQETQYF	TGTGCCAGCAGCGTAGCTCTATCCACCCAAGAGACCCAGTACTTC	.	TRBV9	.	TRBJ2-5
CASSLAGELFF	TGTGCCAGCAGCCTTGCGGGGGAGCTGTTTTTT	.	TRBV28	.	TRBJ2-2